This TCR beta chain was identified in a study of cytomegalovirus exposure and HLA in healthy donors. Study-wide context: In an early release, HLA-typed donors contributed 75 million to 85 million unique TCR sequences. Findings and caveats of the study: Highly shared variants forming one cluster were likely a sequencing artifact.

About this clone itself: Its antigen remains unknown.

PCR amplification relied on 60 Vbeta primers (plus 13 Jbeta primers). Generated by immunoSEQ multiplex PCR, the TCRdb table keeps only in-frame clones and is missing some. The table lists fewer than 200,000 clones, 75% to 90% of them singletons. This clonotype was sampled from a human donor in good health. Sequencing was carried out using PBMCs.

CDR3 sequence reads: CSATNLDEQYF. DNA for the CDR3: TGCAGTGCTACTAACCTGGACGAGCAGTACTTC. The genes are TRBV20-1 and TRBJ2-7; D remains ambiguous. V shed 4 bases and J shed 5 bases, with 9 bases lying between them. Germline V gene lookup returns CDR1 DFQATT and CDR2 SNEGSKA (reference sequence). The CDR3 is made up of 11 amino acids.